This T cell receptor beta chain was observed in a study of blood T cell repertoires in COVID-19. CDR3 length: 19 amino acids. After removal of 1 base from V and 3 bases from J, the junction contained 12 bases not matched to a gene. Per germline, CDR1 LGHNA and CDR2 YSLEER. The data were produced by immunoSEQ multiplex PCR, yet TCRdb's version contains in-frame clones alone and is incomplete. The sample records 110,000 or so clones, around three quarters being singletons. This TCR was recovered from a man between 65 and 85 years old with acute or convalescent COVID-19. The source material was peripheral blood. The chain couples TRBV4-3 to TRBJ1-4; 9 positions match TRBD1. The CDR3 is CASSQGVPQGAVANEKLFF. In DNA, the CDR3 is TGCGCCAGCAGCCAAGGCGTTCCACAGGGGGCGGTTGCTAATGAAAAACTGTTTTTT.